This T cell receptor beta chain was sequenced in a study of T cell responses to AZD1222 COVID-19 vaccine. Study observations and caveats: Spike-specific TCR breadth and depth grew following two AZD1222 doses.

After removal of 0 bases from V and 4 bases from J, the junction contained 6 bases not matched to a gene. The length of the CDR3 is 16 residues. Per germline, CDR1 LGHNA and CDR2 YNFKEQ. Details on this clone: Its cognate antigen is unknown.

Libraries were prepared by immunoSEQ multiplex PCR; TCRdb keeps only in-frame clonotypes and omits some of them. The sample carries about 90,000 clones, around nine tenths recorded once. V usage is TRBV4-2 and J usage is TRBJ2-1; TRBD1 matches at 7 bases. Source: peripheral blood, taken on day 0 of MenACWY control vaccination. The source of this sequence is an adult in good health. CDR3 residues: CASSQDPGQVYNEQFF. DNA of the CDR3: TGTGCCAGCAGCCAAGATCCCGGACAGGTATACAATGAGCAGTTCTTC.